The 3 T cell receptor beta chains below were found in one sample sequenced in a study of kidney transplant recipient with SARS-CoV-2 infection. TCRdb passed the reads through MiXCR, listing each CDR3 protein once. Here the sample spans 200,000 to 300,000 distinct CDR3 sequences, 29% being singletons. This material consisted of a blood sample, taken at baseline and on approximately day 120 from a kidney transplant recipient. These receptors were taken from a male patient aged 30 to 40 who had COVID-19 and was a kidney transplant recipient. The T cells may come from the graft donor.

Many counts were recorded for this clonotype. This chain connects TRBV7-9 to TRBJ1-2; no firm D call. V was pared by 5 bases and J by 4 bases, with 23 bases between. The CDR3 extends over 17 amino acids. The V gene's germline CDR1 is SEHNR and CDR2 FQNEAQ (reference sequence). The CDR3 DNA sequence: TGTGCCAGCAGCCACAAACAATACCATGGAAAGACCTATGGCTACACCTTC. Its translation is CASSHKQYHGKTYGYTF.

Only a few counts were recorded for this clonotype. Here the CDR3 reads CARIERVVRKTYGYTF. Here the CDR3 DNA reads TGTGCCAGAATTGAAAGAGTGGTGAGAAAGACCTATGGCTACACCTTC. This chain uses TRBV5-3 with TRBJ1-2; D not certain. TRBV5-3 is assigned to the ORF class and has an uncertain function. There are 16 residues in the CDR3. Trimming removed 6 bases at V and 4 bases at J, with 22 bases between.

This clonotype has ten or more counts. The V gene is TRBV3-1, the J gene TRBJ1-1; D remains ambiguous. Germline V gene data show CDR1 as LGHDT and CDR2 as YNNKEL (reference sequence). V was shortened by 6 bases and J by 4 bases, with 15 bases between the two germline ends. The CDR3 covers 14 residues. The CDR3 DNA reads TGTGCCAGCAGTCCTCTAAGGGCTAGCACTGAAGCTTTCTTT. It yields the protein CASSPLRASTEAFF.